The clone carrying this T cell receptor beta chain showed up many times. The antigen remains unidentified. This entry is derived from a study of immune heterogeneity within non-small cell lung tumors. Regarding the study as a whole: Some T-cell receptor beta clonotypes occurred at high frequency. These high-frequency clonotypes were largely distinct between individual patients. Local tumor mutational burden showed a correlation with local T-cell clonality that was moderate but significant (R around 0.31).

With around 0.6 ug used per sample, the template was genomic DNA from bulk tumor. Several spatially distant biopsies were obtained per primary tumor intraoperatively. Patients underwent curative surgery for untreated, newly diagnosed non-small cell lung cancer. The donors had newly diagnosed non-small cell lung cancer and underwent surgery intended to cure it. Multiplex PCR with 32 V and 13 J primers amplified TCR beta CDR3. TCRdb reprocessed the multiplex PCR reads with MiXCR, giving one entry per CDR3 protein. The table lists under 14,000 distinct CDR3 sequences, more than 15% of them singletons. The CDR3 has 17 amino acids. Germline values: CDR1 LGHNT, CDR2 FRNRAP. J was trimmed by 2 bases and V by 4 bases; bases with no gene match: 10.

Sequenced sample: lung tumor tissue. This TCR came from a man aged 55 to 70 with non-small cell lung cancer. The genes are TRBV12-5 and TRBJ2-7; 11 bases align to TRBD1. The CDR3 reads CASGSPSPGQGAYEQYF. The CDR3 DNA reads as TGTGCTAGTGGTTCCCCTTCGCCGGGACAGGGGGCCTACGAGCAGTACTTC.